The 21 T cell receptor beta chains reported below all come from one sample, sequenced in a study of blood T cell repertoires in COVID-19. The protocol was immunoSEQ multiplex PCR, while the TCRdb copy is restricted to in-frame clones and leaves out a portion. The profile shows around 300,000 clones, roughly 86% of them singletons. What was sequenced was PBMCs or T cells enriched from blood (not recorded which). The receptors were sampled from a woman aged 60-70 years who had recovered from COVID-19.

The chain joins TRBV6-5 to TRBJ2-7, with TRBD1 matching over 8 bases. After removal of 6 bases from V and 5 bases from J, the junction contained 9 bases not matched to a gene. Per the germline V gene, CDR1 is MNHEY and CDR2 is SVGAGI. CDR3 length: 14 residues. CDR3 nucleotides: TGTGCCAGCAGCCAGGACAGGGTATCGGACGAGCAGTACTTC. Protein sequence: CASSQDRVSDEQYF.

The rearrangement joins TRBV3-1 (or the pseudogene TRBV3-2) to TRBJ2-1; D is unclear. The CDR3 has 12 amino acids. Germline-derived CDR1 and CDR2 are LGHDT and YNNKEL (reference sequence). V shed 1 base and J shed 10 bases, with 8 bases lying between them. CDR3 bases: TGTGCCAGCAGCCAAGCAAACAGAGAGCAGTTCTTC. Protein sequence: CASSQANREQFF.

The CDR3 reads CASSAGTVKGEAFF. CDR3 DNA sequence: TGTGCCAGCAGCGCAGGGACAGTCAAGGGTGAAGCTTTCTTT. V gene TRBV7-9 combines with J gene TRBJ1-1; TRBD1 agrees at 7 bases. The V segment lost 5 bases and the J segment 7 bases; nucleotides outside the gene matches: 10. Germline V gives CDR1 SEHNR, CDR2 FQNEAQ (reference sequence). The CDR3 extends over 14 amino acids.

The V call is TRBV29-1, the J call TRBJ1-1; D is ambiguous. The V end lost 1 base, the J end lost 3 bases, and 12 bases lay between the germline ends. The CDR3 is made up of 14 amino acids. The germline V gene has CDR1 SQVTM and CDR2 ANQGSEA. The CDR3 sequence: CSVEAEGAYTEAFF. DNA of the CDR3: TGCAGCGTTGAAGCGGAGGGAGCCTACACTGAAGCTTTCTTT.

The chain carries TRBV13 and TRBJ2-7; 7 bases map to TRBD2. The germline CDR1 and CDR2 sequences are PRHDT and FYEKMQ (reference sequence). J gave up 2 bases and V 5 bases, and 9 bases lay outside the gene matches. This CDR3 has 15 residues. The CDR3 nucleotides read TGTGCCAGCAGCCCCCCCAGCGGGAAGGCCTACGAGCAGTACTTC. Residues: CASSPPSGKAYEQYF.

This clone has only a few counts. CDR3 in DNA: TGTGCCAGCAGCCAGGACAGCTCTGGGGCCAACGTCCTGACTTTC. It codes for CASSQDSSGANVLTF. The J gene is TRBJ2-6, the V gene TRBV6-5, with D perhaps matching TRBD1 (6 bases). The germline V and J ends were trimmed by 6 bases and 0 bases, with 9 bases remaining between them. The germline V gene encodes CDR1 MNHEY and CDR2 SVGAGI. The CDR3 length is 15 residues.

The chain links TRBV7-2 to TRBJ2-3, with TRBD1 as a possible D gene (7 bases). Looked up from germline, CDR1 is SGHTA and CDR2 is FQGNSA. The CDR3 spans 15 residues. Trimming pared 3 bases from V and 4 bases from J, leaving 14 bases between. The chain's CDR3 is CASSLTGWGADTQYF. CDR3 sequence (DNA): TGTGCCAGCAGCTTGACAGGGTGGGGGGCAGATACGCAGTATTTT.

The J gene is TRBJ1-3, the V gene TRBV28; D call uncertain. The V end was cut by 3 bases, the J end by 0 bases, with 6 bases between. CDR1 and CDR2 from the germline V gene are MDHEN and SYDVKM. The CDR3 has 14 amino acids. Written as DNA, the CDR3 is TGTGCCAGCAGTTTTCAGAACTCTGGAAACACCATATATTTT. Protein: CASSFQNSGNTIYF.

This chain uses TRBV9 with TRBJ2-1, with 8 bases matching TRBD2. V was pared by 4 bases and J by 6 bases, with 9 bases of the junction left unmatched. CDR3 size: 15 residues. Per germline, CDR1 SGDLS and CDR2 YYNGEE. The CDR3, as DNA: TGTGCCAGCAGCCCAGAGGGGACTAGGGTCAATGAGCAGTTCTTC. The encoded protein is CASSPEGTRVNEQFF.

The table lists this clone with a few counts. The V and J genes are TRBV28 and TRBJ2-2, with 9 bases matching TRBD2. Germline lookup yields CDR1 MDHEN and CDR2 SYDVKM. With V trimmed by 5 bases and J by 7 bases, 8 bases remained unmatched. This CDR3 region has 15 residues. CDR3 loop: CASSPDSGRGGELFF. CDR3 nucleotides: TGTGCCAGCAGTCCGGATAGCGGGAGAGGCGGGGAGCTGTTTTTT.

J is TRBJ2-7 and V is TRBV20-1, with D possibly matching TRBD1 (5 bases). The V end lost 3 bases, the J end lost 6 bases, and 21 bases lay between the germline ends. The CDR3 sequence is 15 residues long. Germline CDR1 DFQATT, CDR2 SNEGSKA (reference sequence). The CDR3 DNA reads TGCAGTGCTAGTAGCAGGGTGTCAAGTTCGACCGAGCAGTACTTC. It codes for CSASSRVSSSTEQYF.

This clone was observed once. The rearrangement links TRBV12-5 to TRBJ1-1, with 7 bases lining up with TRBD1. V dropped 2 bases and J dropped 3; count of bases not matched to a gene: 6. Germline values: CDR1 LGHNT, CDR2 FRNRAP. The CDR3 consists of 15 residues. CDR3 sequence reads: CASGLIHGTDTEAFF. The CDR3 DNA follows: TGTGCTAGTGGTTTGATTCACGGGACAGACACTGAAGCTTTCTTT.

This clone has a single count. This chain joins TRBV5-1 and TRBJ1-1; tentatively, D is TRBD1 (6 bases). Trimming removed 2 bases from V and 2 bases from J, with 13 bases in between. Germline values: CDR1 SGHRS, CDR2 YFSETQ. The CDR3 loop spans 15 amino acids. CDR3 DNA sequence: TGCGCCAGCAGCTTACTATCGACAGGCAACACTGAAGCTTTCTTT. The encoded protein is CASSLLSTGNTEAFF.

This clone was detected once. The rearrangement uses TRBV24-1 and TRBJ2-1, with 12 positions matching TRBD2. Germline V gene lookup returns CDR1 KGHDR and CDR2 SFDVKD. Losses at the gene ends were 0 bases for V and 2 bases for J; bases not matched to a gene: 1. CDR3 length: 17 amino acids. In DNA form, the CDR3 reads TGTGCCACCAGTGATTTGGCTAGCGGGAGGGCCTACAATGAGCAGTTCTTC. Its protein is CATSDLASGRAYNEQFF.

The gene calls are TRBV7-2 and TRBJ1-1; D is undetermined. With 2 bases removed from V and 11 bases from J, the gap between germline ends came to 12 bases. The CDR3 loop spans 12 amino acids. Germline-derived CDR1 and CDR2 are SGHTA and FQGNSA. The CDR3 coding sequence is TGTGCCAGCAGCTTATTGGGCCGAGTCGCTTTCTTT. Translated: CASSLLGRVAFF.

The chain links TRBV6-5 to TRBJ2-7, with 8 nucleotides matching TRBD1. Trimming at V came to 2 bases and at J to 2 bases, leaving 2 bases not matched to a gene. Germline V gene data show CDR1 as MNHEY and CDR2 as SVGAGI. The CDR3 spans 14 residues. The CDR3 is CASSYDRGTYEQYF. The CDR3 DNA reads TGTGCCAGCAGTTACGACAGGGGAACCTACGAGCAGTACTTC.

V usage is TRBV9 and J usage is TRBJ2-5; D not resolved. The CDR3 loop spans 13 amino acids. Looked up from germline, CDR1 is SGDLS and CDR2 is YYNGEE. Trimming pared 2 bases from V and 4 bases from J, leaving 9 bases between. This chain's CDR3 is CASSVGVGETQYF. Written as DNA, the CDR3 is TGTGCCAGCAGCGTCGGAGTAGGAGAGACCCAGTACTTC.

The V call is TRBV6-5, the J call TRBJ1-3; D perhaps matches TRBD1 (6 bases). The CDR3 extends over 16 amino acids. Germline V gives CDR1 MNHEY, CDR2 SVGAGI. Deletions cut 0 bases from V and 4 bases from J, with 13 bases between. The CDR3 sequence: CASSYSRGPPGNTIYF. In nucleotides, the CDR3 is TGTGCCAGCAGTTACTCGCGGGGGCCCCCCGGAAACACCATATATTTT.

Turning to this clone: One end of the junction varies from germline; a read error may be responsible. This sequence joins TRBV28 and TRBJ1-3; 7 positions match TRBD1. Germline CDR1 and CDR2: MDHEN and SYDVKM. This CDR3 is 11 amino acids long. This chain's CDR3 is CASSSQGQVDF. The DNA for the CDR3 is TGTGCCAGCAGTAGTCAAGGACAGGTAGATTTT.

The chain joins TRBV15 to TRBJ2-5; 7 bases align to TRBD1. Germline loops: CDR1 LNHNV, CDR2 YYDKDF (reference sequence). The J segment lost 7 bases and the V segment lost 1 base, leaving 9 bases of the junction unmatched. This CDR3 contains 15 residues. As DNA, the CDR3 is TGTGCCACCAGCAGAGTAGGGACCTCAGGGGGGACCCAGTACTTC. Translated, it gives CATSRVGTSGGTQYF.

In this sample, this clone turned up once. The chain links TRBV7-8 to TRBJ1-1; TRBD1 matches at 9 bases. J lost 8 bases, V lost 3 bases, and 7 bases had no gene match. Germline CDR1 is SGHVS and CDR2 is FQNEAQ. The CDR3 loop spans 14 amino acids. CDR3 region: CASSLATGGREAFF. The DNA of the CDR3 is TGTGCCAGCAGCTTGGCCACAGGGGGCAGGGAAGCTTTCTTT.